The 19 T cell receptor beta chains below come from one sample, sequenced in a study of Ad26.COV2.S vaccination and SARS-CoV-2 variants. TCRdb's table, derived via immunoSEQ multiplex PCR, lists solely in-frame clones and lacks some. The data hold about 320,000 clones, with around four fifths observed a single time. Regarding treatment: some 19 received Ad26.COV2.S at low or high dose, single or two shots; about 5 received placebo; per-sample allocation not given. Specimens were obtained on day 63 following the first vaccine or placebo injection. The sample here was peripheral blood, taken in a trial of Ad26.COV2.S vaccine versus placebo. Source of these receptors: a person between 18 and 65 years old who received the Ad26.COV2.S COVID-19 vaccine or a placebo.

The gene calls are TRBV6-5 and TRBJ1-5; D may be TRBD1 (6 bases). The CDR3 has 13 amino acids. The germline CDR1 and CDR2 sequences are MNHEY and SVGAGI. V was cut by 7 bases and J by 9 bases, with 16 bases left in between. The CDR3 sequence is CASTSDQGTPQHF. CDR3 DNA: TGTGCCAGCACCTCCGACCAGGGGACGCCCCAGCATTTT.

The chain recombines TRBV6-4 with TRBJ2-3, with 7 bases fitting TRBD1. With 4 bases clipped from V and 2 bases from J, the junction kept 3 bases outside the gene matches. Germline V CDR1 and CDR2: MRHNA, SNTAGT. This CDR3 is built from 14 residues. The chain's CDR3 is CASSVGGTTDTQYF. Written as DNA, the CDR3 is TGTGCCAGCAGTGTAGGGGGCACCACAGATACGCAGTATTTT.

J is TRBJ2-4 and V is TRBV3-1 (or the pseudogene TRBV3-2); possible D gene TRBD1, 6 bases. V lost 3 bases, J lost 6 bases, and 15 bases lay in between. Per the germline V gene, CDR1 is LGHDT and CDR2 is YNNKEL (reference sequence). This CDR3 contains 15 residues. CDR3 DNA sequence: TGTGCCAGCAGCCAGAGGGCAGGGGCCGCAAACATTCAGTACTTC. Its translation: CASSQRAGAANIQYF.

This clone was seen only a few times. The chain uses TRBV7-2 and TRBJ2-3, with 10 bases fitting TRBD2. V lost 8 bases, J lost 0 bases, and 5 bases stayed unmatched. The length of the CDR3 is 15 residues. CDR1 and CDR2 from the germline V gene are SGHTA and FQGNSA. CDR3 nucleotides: TGTGCCAGCGGGGAGCGGGGGGGAAGCACAGATACGCAGTATTTT. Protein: CASGERGGSTDTQYF. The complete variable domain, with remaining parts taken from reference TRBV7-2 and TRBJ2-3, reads GAGVSQSPSNKVTEKGKDVELRCDPISGHTALYWYRQSLGQGLEFLIYFQGNSAPDKSGLPSDRFSAERTGGSVSTLTIQRTQQEDSAVYLCASGERGGSTDTQYFGPGTRLTVL.

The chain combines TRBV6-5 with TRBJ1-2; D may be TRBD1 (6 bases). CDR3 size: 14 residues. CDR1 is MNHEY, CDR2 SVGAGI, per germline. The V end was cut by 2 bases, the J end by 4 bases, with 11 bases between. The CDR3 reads CASSYERGGYGYTF. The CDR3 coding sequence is TGTGCCAGCAGTTACGAACGAGGGGGCTATGGCTACACCTTC.

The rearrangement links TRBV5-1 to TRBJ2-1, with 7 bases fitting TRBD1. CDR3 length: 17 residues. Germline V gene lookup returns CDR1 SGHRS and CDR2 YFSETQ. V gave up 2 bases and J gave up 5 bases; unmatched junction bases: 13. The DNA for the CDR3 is TGCGCCAGCAGCTTCCCCCTGGGACAGACGTATAACAATGAGCAGTTCTTC. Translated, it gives CASSFPLGQTYNNEQFF.

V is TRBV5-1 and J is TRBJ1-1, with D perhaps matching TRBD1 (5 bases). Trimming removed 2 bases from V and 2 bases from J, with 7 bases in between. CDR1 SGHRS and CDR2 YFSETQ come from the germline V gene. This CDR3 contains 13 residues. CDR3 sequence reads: CASSFDSNTEAFF. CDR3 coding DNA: TGCGCCAGCAGCTTTGACAGTAACACTGAAGCTTTCTTT.

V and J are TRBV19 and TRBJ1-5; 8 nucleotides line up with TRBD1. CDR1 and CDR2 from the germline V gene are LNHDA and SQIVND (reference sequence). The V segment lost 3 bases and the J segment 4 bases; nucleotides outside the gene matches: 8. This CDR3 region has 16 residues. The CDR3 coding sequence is TGTGCCAGTAGTATTGGACAGGGAAGTTGGAATCAGCCCCAGCATTTT. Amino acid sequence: CASSIGQGSWNQPQHF. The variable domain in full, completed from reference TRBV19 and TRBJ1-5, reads DGGITQSPKYLFRKEGQNVTLSCEQNLNHDAMYWYRQDPGQGLRLIYYSQIVNDFQKGDIAEGYSVSREKKESFPLTVTSAQKNPTAFYLCASSIGQGSWNQPQHFGDGTRLSIL.

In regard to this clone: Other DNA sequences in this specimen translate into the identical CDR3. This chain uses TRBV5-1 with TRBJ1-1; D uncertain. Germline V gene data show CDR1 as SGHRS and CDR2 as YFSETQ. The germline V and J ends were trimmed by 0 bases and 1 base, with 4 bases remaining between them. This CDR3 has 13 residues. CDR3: CASSLEGNTEAFF. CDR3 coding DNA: TGCGCCAGCAGCTTGGAGGGGAACACTGAAGCTTTCTTT.

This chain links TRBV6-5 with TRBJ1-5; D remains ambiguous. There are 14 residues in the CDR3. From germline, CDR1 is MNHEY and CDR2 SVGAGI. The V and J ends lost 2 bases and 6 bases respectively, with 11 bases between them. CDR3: CASSYQSRSQPQHF. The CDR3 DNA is TGTGCCAGCAGTTACCAATCGAGGTCTCAGCCCCAGCATTTT.

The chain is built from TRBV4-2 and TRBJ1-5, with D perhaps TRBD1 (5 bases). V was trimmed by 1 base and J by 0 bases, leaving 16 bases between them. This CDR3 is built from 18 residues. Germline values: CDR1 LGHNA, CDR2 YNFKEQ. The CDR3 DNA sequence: TGTGCCAGCAGCCAAGGTCCTGGGACTGAGTATAGCAATCAGCCCCAGCATTTT. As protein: CASSQGPGTEYSNQPQHF.

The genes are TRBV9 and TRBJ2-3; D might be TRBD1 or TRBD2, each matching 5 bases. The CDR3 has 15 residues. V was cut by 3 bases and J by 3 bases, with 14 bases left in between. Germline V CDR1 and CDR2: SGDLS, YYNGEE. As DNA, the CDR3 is TGTGCCAGCAGCGGGGGGAACAGACAGACAGATACGCAGTATTTT. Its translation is CASSGGNRQTDTQYF.

In DNA form, the CDR3 reads TGTGCCAGCAGCCTCGGGGCAGGATACTACGAGCAGTACTTC. It codes for CASSLGAGYYEQYF. The chain has TRBV11-2 and TRBJ2-7; D is tentatively TRBD1 or TRBD2 (5 bases each). The germline gives CDR1 SGHAT, CDR2 FQNNGV. CDR3 length: 14 residues. Trimming shortened V by 5 bases and J by 3 bases, and 14 bases separated the two germline ends.

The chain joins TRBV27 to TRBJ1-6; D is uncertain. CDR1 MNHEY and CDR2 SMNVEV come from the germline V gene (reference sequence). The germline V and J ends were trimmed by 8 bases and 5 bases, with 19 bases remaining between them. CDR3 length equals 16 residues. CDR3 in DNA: TGTGCCAGCGGGGATACAAGAGATGTCCATAATTCACCCCTCCACTTT. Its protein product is CASGDTRDVHNSPLHF.

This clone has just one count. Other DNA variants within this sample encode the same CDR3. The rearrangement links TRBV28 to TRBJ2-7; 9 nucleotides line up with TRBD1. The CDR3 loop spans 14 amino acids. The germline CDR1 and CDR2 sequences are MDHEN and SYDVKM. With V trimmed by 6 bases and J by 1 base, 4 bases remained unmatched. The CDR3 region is CASRDRGGSYEQYF. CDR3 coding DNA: TGTGCCAGCAGGGACAGGGGTGGGTCCTACGAGCAGTACTTC.

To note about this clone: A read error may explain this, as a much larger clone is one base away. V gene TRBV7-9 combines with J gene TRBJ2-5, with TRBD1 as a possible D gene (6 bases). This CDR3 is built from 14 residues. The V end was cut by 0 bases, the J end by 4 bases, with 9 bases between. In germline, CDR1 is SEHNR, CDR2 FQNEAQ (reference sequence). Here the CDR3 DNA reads TGTGCCAGCAGCTTAGCGAGGGGGATAGAGACCCAGTACTTC. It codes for CASSLARGIETQYF.

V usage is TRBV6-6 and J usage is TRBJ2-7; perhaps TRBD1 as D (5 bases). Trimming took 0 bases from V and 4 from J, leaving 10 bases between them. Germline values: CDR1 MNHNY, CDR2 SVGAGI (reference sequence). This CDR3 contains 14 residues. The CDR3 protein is CASSYSGQVYEQYF. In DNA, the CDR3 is TGTGCCAGCAGTTACTCTGGACAAGTTTACGAGCAGTACTTC.

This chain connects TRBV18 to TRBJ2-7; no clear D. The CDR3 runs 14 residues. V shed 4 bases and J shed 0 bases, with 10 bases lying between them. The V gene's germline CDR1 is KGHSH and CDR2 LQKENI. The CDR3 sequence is CASSLVGISYEQYF. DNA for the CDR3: TGTGCCAGCTCACTGGTCGGCATCTCCTACGAGCAGTACTTC.

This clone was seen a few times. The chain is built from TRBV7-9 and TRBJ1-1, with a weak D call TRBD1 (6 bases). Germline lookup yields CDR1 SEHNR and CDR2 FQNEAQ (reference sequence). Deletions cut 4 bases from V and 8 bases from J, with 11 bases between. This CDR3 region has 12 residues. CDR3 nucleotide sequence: TGTGCCAGCAGCTACTTACAGGGCGAAGCTTTCTTT. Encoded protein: CASSYLQGEAFF.